Here is one T cell receptor (beta chain) with its context. Its specific antigen is unknown. No qualities accompany the bases; no much larger clone lies one base away. The library was built by means of the immunoSEQ multiplex PCR assay. TCRdb holds this immuneACCESS table with in-frame rearrangements only. Some clones are missing; in checked studies, unresolved V genes explain under half, and the rest has no known cause. In this sample the table shows 9,500 to 15,000 clones, about 77% of which occur a single time. 0.85% to 0.95% of the sample is in the top ten clones. Repertoires were sampled multiple times during chemoradiotherapy, which allowed clonal expansion in the tumor microenvironment to be followed. The source of the sample is a study of chemoradiotherapy in HPV16-positive cancers (dated by TCRdb to about 2022). Regarding the study in general: Using functional T-cell assays on cells from two HPV16-positive patients, the researchers defined candidate HPV-specific T-cell clones and common TCR motifs. The study asked whether T-cell immunity against the HPV oncoproteins E6 and E7 changes during chemoradiotherapy and whether it affects survival. Next, the candidate HPV-specific TCRs and motifs were followed in TCR repertoires from about 90 patients with HPV-related cancers. General study outcomes and caveats: Expansion of candidate HPV-specific clones and E7-related TCR motifs was observed in the tumor microenvironment during treatment, whereas no such expansion was observed for non-HPV-specific T cells. Improved recurrence-free survival in HPV16-positive patients was associated with expansion of HPV-responsive T cells during chemoradiotherapy. The functional definition of HPV-specific T cells was derived from only a couple of HPV16-positive patients, and the survival association was reported for HPV16-positive patients.

From the germline V gene (reference sequence), CDR1 is MNHEY and CDR2 is SMNVEV. The CDR3 starts with the cysteine, ends with the phenylalanine, and has 14 residues. The only DNA kept is the CDR3, 42 bases in frame from the first base. From V the trimming removes 6 bases and from J it removes 3 bases, while the gene matches leave 0 bases of the junction unaccounted for. The sequence is built from TRBV27 and TRBJ2-7, with 15 central nucleotides matching TRBD2. Specimen collection occurred from a patient who underwent chemoradiotherapy. The source is a human donor with HPV-associated anogenital cancer. The DNA sequence is as follows: TGTGCCAGCAGGGGACTAGCGGGAGGCTACGAGCAGTACTTC. Translation gives CASRGLAGGYEQYF.